This passage covers 20 T cell receptor beta chains from one sample sequenced in a study of T cell changes during pregnancy in multiple sclerosis. Repertoires were generated with immunoSEQ multiplex PCR, while TCRdb's copy carries only in-frame clones and drops some. The sample records some 80,000 clones, nearly 95% being singletons. Sequenced here: peripheral blood, sampled in the second trimester of pregnancy. The source of these receptors is a female donor with multiple sclerosis, enrolled in a pregnancy study.

The rearrangement links TRBV18 to TRBJ2-1, with a weak D call TRBD2 (6 bases). From germline, CDR1 is KGHSH and CDR2 LQKENI. V lost 2 bases, J lost 8 bases, and 16 bases lay in between. The CDR3 has 15 residues. This chain's CDR3 is CASSPYSGVDDEQFF. DNA of the CDR3: TGTGCCAGCTCACCATATTCGGGAGTGGATGATGAGCAGTTCTTC.

Concerning this clone: The identical CDR3 is also encoded by other nucleotide sequences in the sample. The chain has TRBV5-1 and TRBJ2-1, with TRBD2 identical over 8 bases. There are 16 residues in the CDR3. The germline gives CDR1 SGHRS, CDR2 YFSETQ. With 0 bases clipped from V and 0 bases from J, the junction kept 2 bases outside the gene matches. CDR3 loop: CASSLGLAGSYNEQFF. The CDR3, as DNA: TGCGCCAGCAGCTTGGGGCTAGCGGGCTCCTACAATGAGCAGTTCTTC.

This chain uses TRBV9 with TRBJ2-4, with unresolved D. Trimming removed 3 bases at V and 11 bases at J, with 18 bases between. The CDR3 totals 14 residues. Germline loops: CDR1 SGDLS, CDR2 YYNGEE. For the CDR3, the DNA is TGTGCCAGCAGCGCTGGCTCCGGTATCCGGGTTCAGTACTTC. Its protein is CASSAGSGIRVQYF.

J is TRBJ1-2 and V is TRBV19, with 7 bases that match TRBD1. The CDR3 consists of 15 residues. The ends lost 6 bases at V and 4 bases at J; junction bases unmatched: 11. Per germline, CDR1 LNHDA and CDR2 SQIVND (reference sequence). The CDR3 region is CASRRTGEPLYGYTF. CDR3 nucleotide sequence: TGTGCCAGTAGACGAACAGGGGAACCCCTCTATGGCTACACCTTC.

This clone was seen only once. The chain couples TRBV18 to TRBJ1-1; no clear D. Deletions cut 2 bases from V and 4 bases from J, with 11 bases between. The CDR3 loop spans 14 amino acids. Germline V lookup: CDR1 KGHSH, CDR2 LQKENI. The CDR3 reads CASSPFQQITEAFF. The CDR3 region has the DNA TGTGCCAGCTCACCATTCCAACAGATCACTGAAGCTTTCTTT.

The chain links TRBV4-1 to TRBJ1-1; D is possibly TRBD1 (6 bases). V gave up 4 bases and J gave up 1 base, with 13 bases separating them. CDR3 size: 15 residues. Germline V gene lookup returns CDR1 MGHRA and CDR2 YSYEKL. The CDR3 bases are TGCGCCAGCAGCCTAGCTCAGGGGTGGAACACTGAAGCTTTCTTT. Amino acid sequence: CASSLAQGWNTEAFF.

The chain has TRBV5-1 and TRBJ2-2; 9 bases agree with TRBD1. Germline V gene lookup returns CDR1 SGHRS and CDR2 YFSETQ. With 5 bases clipped from V and 3 bases from J, the junction kept 17 bases outside the gene matches. The CDR3 consists of 19 residues. The CDR3 DNA follows: TGCGCCAGCAGAACCACAATTAGACAGGGGGTTTACGACACCGGGGAGCTGTTTTTT. Translated: CASRTTIRQGVYDTGELFF.

V and J are TRBV11-2 and TRBJ1-1, with D perhaps matching TRBD1 (5 bases). This CDR3 is built from 14 residues. V was trimmed by 5 bases and J by 2 bases, leaving 12 bases between them. The V gene's germline CDR1 is SGHAT and CDR2 FQNNGV. In nucleotides, the CDR3 is TGTGCCAGCAGCCGATTTACAGGAAACACTGAAGCTTTCTTT. This codes for CASSRFTGNTEAFF.

This chain links TRBV18 with TRBJ2-3; 7 positions agree with TRBD2. J gave up 0 bases and V 4 bases, and 22 bases lay outside the gene matches. There are 21 residues in the CDR3. Germline assignment: CDR1 KGHSH and CDR2 LQKENI. CDR3 amino acids: CASSLRALPVLADHSTDTQYF. CDR3 nucleotides: TGTGCCAGCTCACTCAGGGCCCTCCCGGTCCTAGCGGACCATAGCACAGATACGCAGTATTTT.

A single count supports this clone. The genes are TRBV4-1 and TRBJ2-3; D unclear. Between the trimmed V and J ends, which lost 3 bases and 1 base, there was a span of 5 bases. From germline, CDR1 is MGHRA and CDR2 YSYEKL. CDR3 size: 13 residues. The DNA for the CDR3 is TGCGCCAGCAGCCAGACTCGCACAGATACGCAGTATTTT. Translation gives CASSQTRTDTQYF.

The chain recombines TRBV11-2 with TRBJ2-1; 7 bases agree with TRBD2. This CDR3 has 17 amino acids. With V trimmed by 5 bases and J by 5 bases, 15 bases remained unmatched. From germline, CDR1 is SGHAT and CDR2 FQNNGV. The DNA of the CDR3 is TGTGCCAGCAGCCGGTGGAGCAAACTAGCGTCGAACAATGAGCAGTTCTTC. Its translation is CASSRWSKLASNNEQFF.

The gene calls are TRBV2 and TRBJ2-3, with 7 bases aligning to TRBD2. V gave up 4 bases and J gave up 2 bases; unmatched junction bases: 6. This CDR3 contains 15 residues. The germline V gene has CDR1 SNHLY and CDR2 FYNNEI. This chain's CDR3 is CASSGLAEYTDTQYF. Written as DNA, the CDR3 is TGTGCCAGCAGTGGGCTAGCGGAATACACAGATACGCAGTATTTT.

The chain couples TRBV7-9 to TRBJ1-4; TRBD1 matches at 8 bases. The junction had 5 bases not matched to a gene; V was cut back by 1 base and J by 7 bases. Germline CDR1 is SEHNR and CDR2 is FQNEAQ (reference sequence). CDR3 length: 15 residues. This CDR3 reads CASSLGDGQGEKLFF. In nucleotides, the CDR3 is TGTGCCAGCAGCTTAGGGGACGGACAGGGTGAAAAACTGTTTTTT.

The chain links TRBV28 to TRBJ2-2; D is perhaps TRBD2 (5 bases). This CDR3 contains 17 residues. CDR1 is MDHEN and CDR2 is SYDVKM in the germline V gene. Trimming took off 6 bases at V and 5 bases at J, with 22 bases between the two ends. CDR3 residues: CASRQKRAADFTGELFF. The DNA for the CDR3 is TGTGCCAGCAGGCAAAAGAGGGCGGCAGACTTTACCGGGGAGCTGTTTTTT.

Only one count was recorded for this clone. The chain joins TRBV7-2 to TRBJ2-1; 7 positions agree with TRBD2. Germline V gives CDR1 SGHTA, CDR2 FQGNSA. V shed 4 bases and J 1 base; nucleotides not matched to a gene: 13. The CDR3 is made up of 18 amino acids. For the CDR3, the DNA is TGTGCCAGCAGCTCAGGGCCTAGCGGAATAGGTTCCTACAATGAGCAGTTCTTC. It yields the protein CASSSGPSGIGSYNEQFF.

This clone was picked up one time. The chain links TRBV15 to TRBJ2-1, with D possibly TRBD2 on 7 matching bases. The V gene lost 5 bases and the J gene lost 6 bases, with 23 bases spanning the gap. Per germline, CDR1 LNHNV and CDR2 YYDKDF (reference sequence). This CDR3 spans 17 amino acids. The CDR3 region has the DNA TGTGCCACCAGCCGGCCGGGGGGCCGGGACTCACTCAATGAGCAGTTCTTC. Amino acid sequence: CATSRPGGRDSLNEQFF. The full variable domain, in which reference TRBV15 and TRBJ2-1 provide the parts outside the CDR3, is DAMVIQNPRYQVTQFGKPVTLSCSQTLNHNVMYWYQQKSSQAPKLLFHYYDKDFNNEADTPDNFQSRRPNTSFCFLDIRSPGLGDTAMYLCATSRPGGRDSLNEQFFGPGTRLTVL.

The V call is TRBV30, the J call TRBJ2-1, with TRBD2 matching over 7 bases. The CDR3 sequence is 17 residues long. J was trimmed by 0 bases and V by 4 bases; bases with no gene match: 12. Per the germline V gene, CDR1 is GTSNPN and CDR2 is SVGIG (reference sequence). This chain's CDR3 is CAWTNLTSPFSYNEQFF. The CDR3 DNA sequence: TGTGCCTGGACCAACTTGACTAGCCCGTTCTCCTACAATGAGCAGTTCTTC. The whole variable domain, filled in from reference TRBV30 and TRBJ2-1, reads SQTIHQWPATLVQPVGSPLSLECTVEGTSNPNLYWYRQAAGRGLQLLFYSVGIGQISSEVPQNLSASRPQDRQFILSSKKLLLSDSGFYLCAWTNLTSPFSYNEQFFGPGTRLTVL.

The V gene is TRBV7-6, the J gene TRBJ2-5; 7 nucleotides line up with TRBD1. The CDR3 is made up of 14 amino acids. Looked up from germline, CDR1 is SGHVS and CDR2 is FNYEAQ. V dropped 5 bases and J dropped 3; count of bases not matched to a gene: 6. The CDR3 protein is CASSTWTGEETQYF. CDR3 DNA: TGTGCCAGCAGCACCTGGACAGGAGAAGAGACCCAGTACTTC.

The V gene is TRBV6-4, the J gene TRBJ2-3; possibly TRBD2 for D (5 bases). The CDR3 is 17 amino acids. Germline-derived CDR1 and CDR2 are MRHNA and SNTAGT. Trimming shortened V by 3 bases and J by 3 bases, and 19 bases separated the two germline ends. DNA of the CDR3: TGTGCCAGCAGTGATGCAACGGGCTCTGGAGGAACAGATACGCAGTATTTT. Protein sequence: CASSDATGSGGTDTQYF.

V usage is TRBV7-9 and J usage is TRBJ2-3, with a possible D match to TRBD2 (5 bases). The germline V and J ends were trimmed by 5 bases and 4 bases, with 10 bases remaining between them. Germline V gene lookup returns CDR1 SEHNR and CDR2 FQNEAQ (reference sequence). There are 13 residues in the CDR3. The CDR3 nucleotides read TGTGCCAGCAGCGGTAGAGGGTCAGATACGCAGTATTTT. This translates into CASSGRGSDTQYF.